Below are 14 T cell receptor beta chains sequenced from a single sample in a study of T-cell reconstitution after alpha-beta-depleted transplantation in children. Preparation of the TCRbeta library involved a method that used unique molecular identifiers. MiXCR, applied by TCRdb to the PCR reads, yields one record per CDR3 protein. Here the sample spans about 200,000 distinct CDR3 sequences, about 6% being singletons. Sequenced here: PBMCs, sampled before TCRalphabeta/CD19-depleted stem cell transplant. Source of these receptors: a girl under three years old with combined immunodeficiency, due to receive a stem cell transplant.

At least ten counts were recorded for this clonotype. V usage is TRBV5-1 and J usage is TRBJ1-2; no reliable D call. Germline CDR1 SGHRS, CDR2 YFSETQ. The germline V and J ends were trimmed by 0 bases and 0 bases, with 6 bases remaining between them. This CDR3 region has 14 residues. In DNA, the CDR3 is TGCGCCAGCAGCTTGGCGTCGACTAACTATGGCTACACCTTC. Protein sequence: CASSLASTNYGYTF.

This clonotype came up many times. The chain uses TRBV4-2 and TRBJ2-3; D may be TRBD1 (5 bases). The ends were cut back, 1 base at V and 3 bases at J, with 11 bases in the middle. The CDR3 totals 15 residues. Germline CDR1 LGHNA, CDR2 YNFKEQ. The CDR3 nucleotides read TGTGCCAGCAGCCAAGGCTTGCAGGGAACAGATACGCAGTATTTT. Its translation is CASSQGLQGTDTQYF.

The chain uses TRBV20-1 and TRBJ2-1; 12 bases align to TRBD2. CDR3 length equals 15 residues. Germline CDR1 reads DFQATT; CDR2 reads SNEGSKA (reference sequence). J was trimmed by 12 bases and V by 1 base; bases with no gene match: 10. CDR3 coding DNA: TGCAGTGCTAGAGGCGCTAGCGGGGGGGTCGGAAGGCAGTTCTTC. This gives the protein CSARGASGGVGRQFF.

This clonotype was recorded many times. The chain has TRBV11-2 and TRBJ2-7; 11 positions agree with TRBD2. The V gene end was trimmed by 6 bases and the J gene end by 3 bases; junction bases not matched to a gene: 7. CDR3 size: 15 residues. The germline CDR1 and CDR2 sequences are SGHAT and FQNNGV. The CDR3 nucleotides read TGTGCCAGCAGTCGCACGACTAGCGGGAACTACGAGCAGTACTTC. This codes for CASSRTTSGNYEQYF.

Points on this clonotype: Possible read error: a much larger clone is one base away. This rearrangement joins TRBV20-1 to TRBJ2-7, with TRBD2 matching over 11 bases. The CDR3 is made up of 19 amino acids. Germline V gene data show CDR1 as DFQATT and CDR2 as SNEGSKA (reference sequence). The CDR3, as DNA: TGCTGTGCTAGAGATTATACTAGCGGGAGCTCCAAAATTGGGTACGAGCAGTACTTC. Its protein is CCARDYTSGSSKIGYEQYF.

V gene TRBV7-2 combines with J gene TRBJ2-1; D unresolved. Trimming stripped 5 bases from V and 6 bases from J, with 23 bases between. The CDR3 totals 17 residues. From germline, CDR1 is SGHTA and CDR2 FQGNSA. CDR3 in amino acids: CASSARVSSLTPNEQFF. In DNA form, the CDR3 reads TGTGCCAGCAGCGCCCGAGTATCTAGTTTGACTCCCAATGAGCAGTTCTTC.

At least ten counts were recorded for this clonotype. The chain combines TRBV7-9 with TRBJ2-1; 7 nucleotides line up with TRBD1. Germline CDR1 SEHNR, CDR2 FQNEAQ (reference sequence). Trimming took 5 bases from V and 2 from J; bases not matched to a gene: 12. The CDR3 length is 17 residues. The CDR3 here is CASSPWDGTVTYNEQFF. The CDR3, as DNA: TGTGCCAGCAGCCCATGGGACGGGACAGTAACCTACAATGAGCAGTTCTTC. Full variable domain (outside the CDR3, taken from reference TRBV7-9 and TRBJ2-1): DTGVSQNPRHKITKRGQNVTFRCDPISEHNRLYWYRQTLGQGPEFLTYFQNEAQLEKSRLLSDRFSAERPKGSFSTLEIQRTEQGDSAMYLCASSPWDGTVTYNEQFFGPGTRLTVL.

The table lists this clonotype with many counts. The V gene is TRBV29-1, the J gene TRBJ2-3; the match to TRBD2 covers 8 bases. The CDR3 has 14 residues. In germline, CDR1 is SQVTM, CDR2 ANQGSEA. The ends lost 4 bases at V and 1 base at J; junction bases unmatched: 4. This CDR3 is CSVVTSGGTDTQYF. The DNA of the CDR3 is TGCAGCGTTGTTACTAGCGGTGGCACAGATACGCAGTATTTT.

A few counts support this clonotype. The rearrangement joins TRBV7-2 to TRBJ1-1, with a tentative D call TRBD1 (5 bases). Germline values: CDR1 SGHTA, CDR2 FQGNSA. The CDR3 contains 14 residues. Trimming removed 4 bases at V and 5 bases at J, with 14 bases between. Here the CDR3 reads CASSWSGIGTEAFF. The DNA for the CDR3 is TGTGCCAGCAGCTGGTCAGGGATCGGAACTGAAGCTTTCTTT.

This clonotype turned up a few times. The CDR3: CSVEGPLPPSGRALIDTQYF. The CDR3 DNA is TGCAGCGTTGAAGGCCCCCTTCCCCCTAGCGGGAGGGCCTTGATTGATACGCAGTATTTT. The V gene is TRBV29-1, the J gene TRBJ2-3, with 12 bases fitting TRBD2. V shed 1 base, J shed 6 bases, and the junction held 20 bases outside the gene matches. The CDR3 totals 20 residues. Per germline, CDR1 SQVTM and CDR2 ANQGSEA.

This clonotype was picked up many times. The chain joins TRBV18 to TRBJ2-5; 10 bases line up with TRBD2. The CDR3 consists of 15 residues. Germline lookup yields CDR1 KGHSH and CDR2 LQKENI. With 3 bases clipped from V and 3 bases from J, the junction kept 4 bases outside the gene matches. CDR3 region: CASSPRSGREETQYF. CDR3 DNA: TGTGCCAGCTCACCCAGAAGCGGGAGGGAAGAGACCCAGTACTTC.

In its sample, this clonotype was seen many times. CDR3 nucleotide sequence: TGTGCCAGCAGTGAATCAACAGGGTCTGAAGCTTTCTTT. Residues: CASSESTGSEAFF. The chain employs TRBV12-3 or TRBV12-4 and TRBJ1-1, with a possible D match to TRBD1 (6 bases). The CDR3 sequence is 13 residues long. Trimming stripped 5 bases from V and 6 bases from J, with 13 bases between.

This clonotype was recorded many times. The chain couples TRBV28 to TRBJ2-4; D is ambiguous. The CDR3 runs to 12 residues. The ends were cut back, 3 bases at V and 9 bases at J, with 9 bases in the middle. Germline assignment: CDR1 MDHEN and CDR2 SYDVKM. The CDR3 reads CASSFAEPIQYF. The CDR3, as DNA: TGTGCCAGCAGTTTCGCTGAACCCATTCAGTACTTC.

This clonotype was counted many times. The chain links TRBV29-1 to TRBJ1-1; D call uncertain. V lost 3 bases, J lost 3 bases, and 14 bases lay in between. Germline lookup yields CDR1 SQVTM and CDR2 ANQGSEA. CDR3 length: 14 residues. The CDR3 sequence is CSVDWVREHTEAFF. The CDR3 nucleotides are TGCAGCGTTGACTGGGTGCGGGAACACACTGAAGCTTTCTTT.